Below are 20 T cell receptor beta chains sequenced from a single sample in a study of shared clonotypes between healthy human individuals. The method was immunoSEQ multiplex PCR; TCRdb's version includes in-frame clones alone and lacks a portion of them. The table has about 2,500,000 clones, around 94% seen once. The specimen sequenced was naive CD4+ T cells sorted from blood. Regarding subset: CD45RA+ positively selected. Receptor source: a man younger than 35 in good health.

This chain joins TRBV4-3 and TRBJ2-5, with D hard to call. The CDR3 loop spans 15 amino acids. V lost 0 bases and J lost 0, with 8 bases in between. Germline CDR1 reads LGHNA; CDR2 reads YSLEER. CDR3 bases: TGCGCCAGCAGCCAAGATTCACAGTACCAAGAGACCCAGTACTTC. This sequence encodes CASSQDSQYQETQYF.

The rearrangement links TRBV28 to TRBJ1-2; D is ambiguous. The ends were cut back, 1 base at V and 6 bases at J, with 12 bases in the middle. CDR1 and CDR2 (germline): MDHEN, SYDVKM. The CDR3 is made up of 14 amino acids. Here the CDR3 reads CASSLSGYSHGYTF. CDR3 bases: TGTGCCAGCAGTTTATCCGGCTACTCGCATGGCTACACCTTC.

The chain recombines TRBV19 with TRBJ1-5, with D perhaps TRBD1 (6 bases). This CDR3 region has 15 residues. Germline assignment: CDR1 LNHDA and CDR2 SQIVND (reference sequence). V gave up 7 bases and J gave up 5 bases, with 18 bases separating them. For the CDR3, the DNA is TGTGCCAGTAAGTATATGGCAGGGGTAGATCAGCCCCAGCATTTT. It yields the protein CASKYMAGVDQPQHF.

This chain links TRBV5-1 with TRBJ2-5; D is unresolved. Per the germline V gene, CDR1 is SGHRS and CDR2 is YFSETQ. The ends were cut back, 2 bases at V and 1 base at J, with 9 bases in the middle. The CDR3 sequence is 14 residues long. CDR3 bases: TGCGCCAGCAGCTTACTGGCGATCCAAGAGACCCAGTACTTC. Encoded protein: CASSLLAIQETQYF.

The rearrangement links TRBV7-2 to TRBJ2-7; 7 bases line up with TRBD1. The length of the CDR3 is 15 residues. V shed 1 base, J shed 2 bases, and the junction held 5 bases outside the gene matches. The V gene's germline CDR1 is SGHTA and CDR2 FQGNSA. The CDR3 DNA reads TGTGCCAGCAGCTTAGTCCAAGGGACAGCCTACGAGCAGTACTTC. This gives the protein CASSLVQGTAYEQYF.

The V call is TRBV7-2, the J call TRBJ2-2; 8 bases fit TRBD2. The length of the CDR3 is 14 residues. Germline V gives CDR1 SGHTA, CDR2 FQGNSA. The trim removed 5 bases at V and 4 bases at J, leaving 3 bases unmatched. CDR3 bases: TGTGCCAGCAGCACTAGCGGTGGCACCGGGGAGCTGTTTTTT. The encoded protein is CASSTSGGTGELFF.

This clone was counted between two and nine times. This sequence joins TRBV30 and TRBJ2-5; D unresolved. Trimming removed 0 bases from V and 0 bases from J, with 2 bases in between. Germline assignment: CDR1 GTSNPN and CDR2 SVGIG (reference sequence). The CDR3 runs to 12 residues. CDR3 DNA sequence: TGTGCCTGGAGTGTATACCAAGAGACCCAGTACTTC. Encoded protein: CAWSVYQETQYF. The full variable domain, completed using reference TRBV30 and TRBJ2-5, is SQTIHQWPATLVQPVGSPLSLECTVEGTSNPNLYWYRQAAGRGLQLLFYSVGIGQISSEVPQNLSASRPQDRQFILSSKKLLLSDSGFYLCAWSVYQETQYFGPGTRLLVL.

This chain joins TRBV19 and TRBJ1-5; D uncertain. The germline V gene encodes CDR1 LNHDA and CDR2 SQIVND (reference sequence). There are 14 residues in the CDR3. V was clipped by 9 bases and J by 0 bases, with 12 bases between them. The CDR3, as DNA: TGTGCCAGCCTGAGACCGGATAGCAATCAGCCCCAGCATTTT. As protein: CASLRPDSNQPQHF.

The rearrangement uses TRBV19 and TRBJ2-7; D uncertain. The CDR3 totals 13 residues. Trimming shortened V by 0 bases and J by 6 bases, and 9 bases separated the two germline ends. Per germline, CDR1 LNHDA and CDR2 SQIVND (reference sequence). The CDR3 DNA sequence: TGTGCCAGTAGTATAGATGGGCGAGCCGAGCAGTACTTC. This sequence encodes CASSIDGRAEQYF. Together with reference TRBV19 and TRBJ2-7, the CDR3 gives the full variable domain: DGGITQSPKYLFRKEGQNVTLSCEQNLNHDAMYWYRQDPGQGLRLIYYSQIVNDFQKGDIAEGYSVSREKKESFPLTVTSAQKNPTAFYLCASSIDGRAEQYFGPGTRLTVT.

V gene TRBV18 combines with J gene TRBJ2-3; 8 positions match TRBD1. Trimming cost V 4 bases and J 4 bases; bases outside gene matches: 7. The CDR3 contains 15 residues. Looked up from germline, CDR1 is KGHSH and CDR2 is LQKENI. As DNA, the CDR3 is TGTGCCAGCTCACTTGACAGGGGAAACGCAGATACGCAGTATTTT. It encodes CASSLDRGNADTQYF.

This clone was found once. The chain recombines TRBV5-6 with TRBJ2-7; 7 bases match TRBD1. Germline loops: CDR1 SGHDT, CDR2 YYEEEE. The ends lost 4 bases at V and 1 base at J; junction bases unmatched: 11. This CDR3 comprises 16 residues. CDR3 bases: TGTGCCAGCAGCCTACGGAGACAGGGTAAGTCCTACGAGCAGTACTTC. Residues: CASSLRRQGKSYEQYF.

The V and J genes are TRBV21-1 and TRBJ1-1. TRBV21-1 is a pseudogene locus. CDR3 length: 18 amino acids. Here the CDR3 DNA reads TGTGCCAGCAGCAAAGCGGGTTTGGAAGGGAACCTGAACACTGAAGCTTTCTTT. Amino acid sequence: CASSKAGLEGNLNTEAFF.

The chain joins TRBV7-9 to TRBJ2-1, with a tentative D call TRBD1 (6 bases). CDR3 length equals 12 residues. In germline, CDR1 is SEHNR, CDR2 FQNEAQ (reference sequence). Trimming removed 5 bases at V and 8 bases at J, with 10 bases between. The CDR3 protein is CASSHRVHEQFF. CDR3 in DNA: TGTGCCAGCAGCCACAGGGTCCATGAGCAGTTCTTC.

The chain has TRBV28 and TRBJ1-1; no clear D gene. Germline values: CDR1 MDHEN, CDR2 SYDVKM. The V end lost 3 bases, the J end lost 6 bases, and 8 bases lay between the germline ends. CDR3 length: 12 amino acids. The CDR3 spells CASSLNRPEAFF. The CDR3 DNA is TGTGCCAGCAGTTTGAACCGGCCTGAAGCTTTCTTT.

Of note for this clone: Other DNA sequences from this sample encode an identical CDR3 as well. The J gene is TRBJ2-5, the V gene TRBV18, with D possibly TRBD1 on 5 matching bases. Germline loops: CDR1 KGHSH, CDR2 LQKENI. Trimming cost V 4 bases and J 2 bases, with 8 bases left between them. This CDR3 region has 13 residues. The CDR3 DNA reads as TGTGCCAGCTCACAGGGGTTACAAGAGACCCAGTACTTC. Protein sequence: CASSQGLQETQYF.

V gene TRBV27 combines with J gene TRBJ1-2, with D unclear. In germline, CDR1 is MNHEY, CDR2 SMNVEV (reference sequence). The CDR3 is made up of 16 amino acids. V was shortened by 3 bases and J by 1 base, with 15 bases between the two germline ends. This CDR3 reads CASSFRIGSLNYGYTF. The CDR3 DNA sequence: TGTGCCAGCAGTTTTAGAATCGGCAGCCTTAACTATGGCTACACCTTC.

The rearrangement joins TRBV6-1 to TRBJ2-7; 9 nucleotides match TRBD1. The CDR3 has 13 residues. V was clipped by 4 bases and J by 7 bases; unmatched bases: 5. The germline V gene has CDR1 MNHNS and CDR2 SASEGT. The CDR3 sequence: CASSAYRGREQYF. For the CDR3, the DNA is TGTGCCAGCAGTGCCTACAGGGGGCGGGAGCAGTACTTC.

A word on this clone: The same CDR3 is also encoded by other DNA sequences in this sample. This chain connects TRBV10-3 to TRBJ2-7, with D perhaps TRBD2 (5 bases). The V end lost 0 bases, the J end lost 4 bases, and 10 bases lay between the germline ends. The CDR3 is 14 residues long. The germline gives CDR1 ENHRY, CDR2 SYGVKD. Written as DNA, the CDR3 is TGTGCCATCAGTGAGTCGAGCGGCAGTTACGAGCAGTACTTC. Encoded protein: CAISESSGSYEQYF.

The V gene is TRBV27, the J gene TRBJ2-7; TRBD2 matches at 11 bases. The V gene end was trimmed by 7 bases and the J gene end by 3 bases; junction bases not matched to a gene: 14. The length of the CDR3 is 17 residues. Germline assignment: CDR1 MNHEY and CDR2 SMNVEV (reference sequence). CDR3 nucleotides: TGTGCCAGCATCCCAGCGCCCACTAGCGGGGGCTTCTACGAGCAGTACTTC. It encodes CASIPAPTSGGFYEQYF.

The chain links TRBV6-5 to TRBJ2-1; maybe TRBD2 (6 bases). Per the germline V gene, CDR1 is MNHEY and CDR2 is SVGAGI. This CDR3 is built from 13 residues. Trimming pared 10 bases from V and 9 bases from J, leaving 19 bases between. The chain's CDR3 is CATRGSGYGEQFF. CDR3 DNA: TGTGCCACTCGGGGTAGCGGTTACGGTGAGCAGTTCTTC.